The T cell receptor (beta chain) described here comes from a study of T cells in Graves' hyperthyroidism and ophthalmopathy. Regarding the study as a whole: The majority of expanded thyroid clonotypes above 0.001 also appeared in blood. A model of 13 V-J pairs discriminated ophthalmopathy from stable hyperthyroidism.

The V gene lost 3 bases and the J gene lost 5 bases, with 13 bases spanning the gap. The CDR3 runs to 15 residues. The germline V gene has CDR1 MGHRA and CDR2 YSYEKL. Every diagnosis used clinical symptoms, serum thyroxine and TRAb, thyroid ultrasound and orbital computed tomography. Comments on this clonotype: Antigen unknown.

Authors of the study amplified TCR beta CDR3 regions from RNA transcripts. HTBI primers were the set used in a first-round RT-PCR of the TCR CDR3. TCRdb called the multiplex PCR reads again in MiXCR, with one record for every CDR3 protein. The data contain about 560,000 distinct CDR3 sequences, roughly 46% of them singletons. The sequence derives from a woman between 18 and 29 years old with Graves' hyperthyroidism. The V and J genes are TRBV4-1 and TRBJ2-2; D is possibly TRBD1 or TRBD2 (5 bases each). The material sequenced was peripheral blood or thyroid tissue (not recorded which). The CDR3 spells CASSHGTVGTGELFF. CDR3 nucleotide sequence: TGCGCCAGCAGCCACGGGACGGTAGGGACCGGGGAGCTGTTTTTT.